Shown below are 31 T cell receptor beta chains from a single sample sequenced in a study of T cell changes during pregnancy in multiple sclerosis. Method: immunoSEQ multiplex PCR; TCRdb's copy keeps in-frame clones and lacks some. Altogether about 44,000 clones are present, 95% to 97% being singletons, with the ten largest covering roughly 1%. Sequenced material: peripheral blood, taken in the second trimester of pregnancy. These receptors all stem from a female donor with multiple sclerosis, enrolled in a pregnancy study.

V and J are TRBV6-5 and TRBJ2-1; 7 bases fit TRBD2. Germline CDR1 reads MNHEY; CDR2 reads SVGAGI. The ends lost 3 bases at V and 3 bases at J; junction bases unmatched: 5. The CDR3 loop spans 15 amino acids. This chain's CDR3 is CASSYNGGNYNEQFF. The CDR3 DNA reads TGTGCCAGCAGTTATAACGGGGGGAACTACAATGAGCAGTTCTTC.

This clone was recorded once. This chain links TRBV10-3 with TRBJ1-1, with D maybe TRBD1 (6 bases). This CDR3 has 16 residues. V was shortened by 5 bases and J by 6 bases, with 22 bases between the two germline ends. Germline loops: CDR1 ENHRY, CDR2 SYGVKD. The CDR3 DNA reads as TGTGCCATCAGTAGACCCGGGACATCCGACATACCTGAAGCTTTCTTT. Translation gives CAISRPGTSDIPEAFF.

This clone was seen only once. CDR3 residues: CASSLVRTGQETQYF. Here the CDR3 DNA reads TGCGCCAGCAGCTTGGTCCGGACAGGTCAAGAGACCCAGTACTTC. The rearrangement joins TRBV5-1 to TRBJ2-5, with 7 bases aligning to TRBD1. Germline CDR1 SGHRS, CDR2 YFSETQ. V trimming: 0 bases; J trimming: 2 bases; junction bases outside the gene matches: 4. The CDR3 is 15 amino acids.

The gene calls are TRBV25-1 and TRBJ1-5; D might be TRBD1 (5 bases). V lost 2 bases and J lost 5, with 10 bases in between. Germline values: CDR1 MGHDK, CDR2 SYGVNS. The CDR3 length is 14 residues. This chain's CDR3 is CASSELSGHQPQHF. The CDR3 nucleotides are TGTGCCAGCAGTGAACTCTCAGGGCATCAGCCCCAGCATTTT.

The V and J genes are TRBV28 and TRBJ2-1; 9 bases are shared with TRBD2. CDR3 size: 15 residues. Trimming removed 9 bases from V and 8 bases from J; junction bases left unmatched: 14. Germline V gene data show CDR1 as MDHEN and CDR2 as SYDVKM. The CDR3 DNA sequence: TGTGCCAGTTTGAGTGGGACTAGCCCATCCCATGAGCAGTTCTTC. It specifies CASLSGTSPSHEQFF.

CDR3 nucleotides: TGTGCCATCAGCGGGGGAGGGGGAAATGGCTACACCTTC. Its translation is CAISGGGGNGYTF. V usage is TRBV10-3 and J usage is TRBJ1-2, with D possibly being TRBD1 (6 bases). V gave up 6 bases and J gave up 6 bases, with 14 bases separating them. This CDR3 region has 13 residues. Germline CDR1 reads ENHRY; CDR2 reads SYGVKD.

V is TRBV11-1 and J is TRBJ2-2; D perhaps matches TRBD2 (5 bases). CDR3 length: 13 residues. V lost 3 bases to trimming and J lost 6 bases, with 8 bases between them. CDR1 SGHAT and CDR2 FQDESV come from the germline V gene (reference sequence). The CDR3 DNA reads TGTGCCAGCAGCTTCGGGGAAGCCGGGGAGCTGTTTTTT. It codes for CASSFGEAGELFF.

This clone was observed a handful of times. The V and J genes are TRBV4-2 and TRBJ2-1, with D tentatively TRBD2 (7 bases). V was trimmed by 0 bases and J by 7 bases, leaving 13 bases between them. Germline V CDR1 and CDR2: LGHNA, YNFKEQ. CDR3 length: 15 residues. The CDR3 spells CASSQESGGPNEQFF. The CDR3 DNA follows: TGTGCCAGCAGCCAAGAATCGGGGGGCCCGAATGAGCAGTTCTTC.

This clone has only one observation. The chain employs TRBV28 and TRBJ2-7; D unresolved. The CDR3 length is 12 residues. Germline V gene sequence: CDR1 MDHEN, CDR2 SYDVKM. V lost 3 bases and J lost 2, with 5 bases in between. The CDR3 loop is CASSLQAYEQYF. The CDR3 DNA is TGTGCCAGCAGTTTGCAGGCCTACGAGCAGTACTTC.

The rearrangement joins TRBV4-1 to TRBJ1-2, with D possibly TRBD1 on 6 matching bases. The CDR3 length is 16 residues. The germline CDR1 and CDR2 sequences are MGHRA and YSYEKL. Trimming cost V 4 bases and J 1 base, with 16 bases left between them. CDR3 sequence (DNA): TGCGCCAGCAGCCCGACAGGTCTTCCAGATAACTATGGCTACACCTTC. Residues: CASSPTGLPDNYGYTF.

The J gene is TRBJ2-1, the V gene TRBV7-3, with a tentative D call TRBD1 (6 bases). Per the germline V gene, CDR1 is SGHTA and CDR2 is FQGTGA. The CDR3 runs to 15 residues. Trimming left V 5 bases short and J 1 base short, with 12 bases between. The CDR3 nucleotides are TGTGCCAGCAGCCCCAGGGGCAATTCCTACAATGAGCAGTTCTTC. Encoded protein: CASSPRGNSYNEQFF.

The CDR3 region is CASSPLADTGELFF. The CDR3 bases are TGTGCCAGCAGTCCACTAGCGGATACCGGGGAGCTGTTTTTT. The chain has TRBV4-2 and TRBJ2-2, with 8 bases matching TRBD2. The junction had 5 bases not matched to a gene; V was cut back by 6 bases and J by 5 bases. There are 14 residues in the CDR3. The germline V gene has CDR1 LGHNA and CDR2 YNFKEQ.

V usage is TRBV28 and J usage is TRBJ2-7, with 8 bases fitting TRBD1. This CDR3 is built from 14 residues. The V segment lost 5 bases and the J segment 2 bases; nucleotides outside the gene matches: 5. Germline V gene sequence: CDR1 MDHEN, CDR2 SYDVKM. The CDR3 DNA is TGTGCCAGCAGTAGACAGGGGATAGCCTACGAGCAGTACTTC. Residues: CASSRQGIAYEQYF.

The V call is TRBV7-3, the J call TRBJ2-3; TRBD2 is a possible D gene (6 bases). The V and J ends lost 5 bases and 3 bases respectively, with 12 bases between them. CDR1 and CDR2 (germline): SGHTA, FQGTGA. The CDR3 has 14 amino acids. Here the CDR3 DNA reads TGTGCCAGCAGCCCGGGCGGAGGGACAGATACGCAGTATTTT. Translated, it gives CASSPGGGTDTQYF.

This rearrangement joins TRBV27 to TRBJ1-5; D is unresolved. The germline CDR1 and CDR2 sequences are MNHEY and SMNVEV (reference sequence). The V end lost 1 base, the J end lost 4 bases, and 8 bases lay between the germline ends. The CDR3 loop spans 14 amino acids. The CDR3 spells CASSLYNSNQPQHF. For the CDR3, the DNA is TGTGCCAGCAGTTTATATAACAGTAATCAGCCCCAGCATTTT.

The V gene is TRBV7-6, the J gene TRBJ2-3, with 8 bases identical to TRBD2. The junction had 15 bases not matched to a gene; V was cut back by 1 base and J by 6 bases. CDR1 is SGHVS, CDR2 FNYEAQ, per germline. The CDR3 has 18 amino acids. In nucleotides, the CDR3 is TGTGCCAGCAGCTTAGAACCCTCGCAGCGGGGGCCGGGGGATACGCAGTATTTT. Residues: CASSLEPSQRGPGDTQYF.

V gene TRBV9 combines with J gene TRBJ2-7; D gene uncertain. Germline V gene data show CDR1 as SGDLS and CDR2 as YYNGEE. Trimming took off 7 bases at V and 2 bases at J, with 10 bases between the two ends. The CDR3 runs to 12 residues. The CDR3 region has the DNA TGTGCCAGCGATGAGTATACCTACGAGCAGTACTTC. Protein: CASDEYTYEQYF. The full variable domain, with the rest looked up from reference TRBV9 and TRBJ2-7, is DSGVTQTPKHLITATGQRVTLRCSPRSGDLSVYWYQQSLDQGLQFLIQYYNGEERAKGNILERFSAQQFPDLHSELNLSSLELGDSALYFCASDEYTYEQYFGPGTRLTVT.

The chain combines TRBV6-5 with TRBJ2-7; 7 positions agree with TRBD1. Germline V lookup: CDR1 MNHEY, CDR2 SVGAGI. The CDR3 sequence is 13 residues long. Unmatched junction bases numbered 8, after V lost 5 bases and J lost 7 bases. Written as DNA, the CDR3 is TGTGCCAGCAGTCCTCAGGGGGTAGGGGAGCAGTACTTC. Translating gives CASSPQGVGEQYF.

The V gene is TRBV28, the J gene TRBJ2-2; 8 bases agree with TRBD1. The CDR3 has 15 residues. CDR1 MDHEN and CDR2 SYDVKM come from the germline V gene. V gave up 2 bases and J gave up 5 bases; unmatched junction bases: 4. The CDR3 sequence is CASSLVQGATGELFF. In DNA, the CDR3 is TGTGCCAGCAGTTTAGTGCAGGGGGCAACCGGGGAGCTGTTTTTT.

J is TRBJ2-3 and V is TRBV9; 7 nucleotides match TRBD1. This CDR3 is 14 amino acids long. The V segment lost 0 bases and the J segment 4 bases; nucleotides outside the gene matches: 2. Germline CDR1 SGDLS, CDR2 YYNGEE. The CDR3 spells CASSVAGQSDTQYF. For the CDR3, the DNA is TGTGCCAGCAGCGTAGCGGGACAGTCAGATACGCAGTATTTT.

The V call is TRBV19, the J call TRBJ1-3, with 8 bases aligning to TRBD1. The J segment lost 7 bases and the V segment lost 6 bases, leaving 8 bases of the junction unmatched. CDR1 is LNHDA and CDR2 is SQIVND in the germline V gene (reference sequence). The CDR3 totals 14 residues. CDR3 bases: TGTGCCAGTAGCCCGATCCGACAGGGGAACACCATATATTTT. This sequence encodes CASSPIRQGNTIYF.

The rearrangement joins TRBV27 to TRBJ2-5, with TRBD2 identical over 7 bases. The V and J ends lost 6 bases and 5 bases, in that order; junction bases with no gene match: 9. The CDR3 spans 14 residues. Germline V CDR1 and CDR2: MNHEY, SMNVEV (reference sequence). The CDR3 region has the DNA TGTGCCAGCAGCGCTACTAGCGCAGGGGAGACCCAGTACTTC. Amino acids: CASSATSAGETQYF.

The count of this clone is one. The CDR3 DNA follows: TGTGCCAGCAGTCCCCGGGTTAGCAATCAGCCCCAGCATTTT. Its translation is CASSPRVSNQPQHF. This chain uses TRBV6-6 with TRBJ1-5; D remains unclear. Between the trimmed V and J ends, which lost 5 bases and 0 bases, there was a span of 8 bases. In germline, CDR1 is MNHNY, CDR2 SVGAGI (reference sequence). This CDR3 region has 14 residues.

The J gene is TRBJ2-7, the V gene TRBV18; 7 nucleotides agree with TRBD1. V shed 3 bases, J shed 4 bases, and the junction held 6 bases outside the gene matches. Germline V gene lookup returns CDR1 KGHSH and CDR2 LQKENI. The CDR3 has 14 amino acids. The DNA for the CDR3 is TGTGCCAGCTCACCGCCTAACAGGGGATACGAGCAGTACTTC. Residues: CASSPPNRGYEQYF.

The V and J genes are TRBV10-1 and TRBJ2-2; the match to TRBD1 covers 9 bases. V shed 3 bases and J 6 bases; nucleotides not matched to a gene: 14. This CDR3 is 18 amino acids long. Germline loops: CDR1 WNHNN, CDR2 SYGVQD (reference sequence). The CDR3: CASSDGSGWTGEAGELFF. The CDR3 coding sequence is TGCGCCAGCAGTGACGGAAGCGGATGGACAGGGGAGGCCGGGGAGCTGTTTTTT.

This clone was detected once. V is TRBV6-5 and J is TRBJ2-7, with TRBD1 matching 7 bases. CDR1 and CDR2 (germline): MNHEY, SVGAGI. V gave up 0 bases and J gave up 2 bases; unmatched junction bases: 4. This CDR3 has 15 amino acids. The CDR3 DNA reads as TGTGCCAGCAGTTACTCCACAGGGGCCCCCTACGAGCAGTACTTC. Translation gives CASSYSTGAPYEQYF.

The chain is built from TRBV5-5 and TRBJ2-7; maybe TRBD2 (6 bases). V was cut by 2 bases and J by 1 base, with 16 bases left in between. Germline V lookup: CDR1 SGHKS, CDR2 YYEKEE (reference sequence). The CDR3 runs 16 residues. In nucleotides, the CDR3 is TGTGCCAGCAGCTTTTCCGGGGGACCCTTATCCTACGAGCAGTACTTC. This sequence encodes CASSFSGGPLSYEQYF.

The gene calls are TRBV10-3 and TRBJ1-5; 9 bases line up with TRBD1. V lost 2 bases, J lost 7 bases, and 9 bases stayed unmatched. Germline CDR1 and CDR2: ENHRY and SYGVKD. The CDR3 contains 16 residues. The CDR3 nucleotides read TGTGCCATCAGTGAGACGACAGGGGGGTCCGGGCAGCCCCAGCATTTT. Protein sequence: CAISETTGGSGQPQHF.

The chain couples TRBV28 to TRBJ1-2, with D perhaps TRBD1 (5 bases). This CDR3 is built from 17 residues. The germline gives CDR1 MDHEN, CDR2 SYDVKM. The germline V and J ends were trimmed by 2 bases and 4 bases, with 20 bases remaining between them. CDR3 nucleotides: TGTGCCAGCAGTTTAATTTCACGACGGGGGGAAGGCTATGGCTACACCTTC. Translating gives CASSLISRRGEGYGYTF.

This chain connects TRBV6-1 to TRBJ2-5; maybe TRBD1 (5 bases). CDR3 length: 14 amino acids. The V end was cut by 2 bases, the J end by 1 base, with 8 bases between. Germline lookup yields CDR1 MNHNS and CDR2 SASEGT. The CDR3 coding sequence is TGTGCCAGCAGTGAAATAAGGGGCCAAGAGACCCAGTACTTC. Its protein is CASSEIRGQETQYF.

V usage is TRBV7-3 and J usage is TRBJ2-7; 8 bases map to TRBD1. CDR1 and CDR2 from the germline V gene are SGHTA and FQGTGA. There are 14 residues in the CDR3. Losses at the gene ends were 3 bases for V and 5 bases for J; bases not matched to a gene: 6. The CDR3: CASSFAGTGDEQYF. The DNA of the CDR3 is TGTGCCAGCAGCTTCGCCGGGACAGGAGACGAGCAGTACTTC.